The 27 T cell receptor beta chains in this list originate from one sample, sequenced in a study of graft-versus-host responses after intestinal transplantation. Only in-frame clones appear in the TCRdb table, and some are missing; sequencing was by immunoSEQ multiplex PCR. The sample yields about 21,000 clones, 50% to 65% seen once. The material was alloreactive CD4+ T cells from a mixed lymphocyte reaction culture, obtained before intestinal transplant. Subset: CFSE-low proliferating T cells sorted from roughly six-day pre-transplant mixed lymphocyte reaction (GvH or HvG direction). These receptors were obtained from a human patient who received an intestinal transplant.

In this sample, this clone turned up a few times. The V gene is TRBV6-6, the J gene TRBJ2-7, with TRBD2 as a possible D gene (5 bases). The germline CDR1 and CDR2 sequences are MNHNY and SVGAGI (reference sequence). The CDR3 runs 16 residues. V was pared by 2 bases and J by 2 bases, with 16 bases between. CDR3 bases: TGTGCCAGCAGTTACATGCACCGGGATCACACCTACGAGCAGTACTTC. Its protein is CASSYMHRDHTYEQYF.

This chain connects TRBV5-1 to TRBJ2-2; TRBD2 might be the D (6 bases). Germline-derived CDR1 and CDR2 are SGHRS and YFSETQ. The germline V and J ends were trimmed by 0 bases and 3 bases, with 15 bases remaining between them. CDR3 length: 17 residues. The CDR3 sequence is CASSLALASDHTGELFF. CDR3 coding DNA: TGCGCCAGCAGCTTGGCCCTGGCTAGCGACCACACCGGGGAGCTGTTTTTT.

The chain combines TRBV5-1 with TRBJ2-2; 10 positions agree with TRBD2. CDR1 and CDR2 from the germline V gene are SGHRS and YFSETQ. The CDR3 loop spans 15 amino acids. J was trimmed by 3 bases and V by 3 bases; bases with no gene match: 2. CDR3 residues: CASSSLAGDTGELFF. In DNA, the CDR3 is TGCGCCAGCAGCTCTCTAGCGGGAGACACCGGGGAGCTGTTTTTT.

The V call is TRBV29-1, the J call TRBJ2-2; 9 bases are a match to TRBD2. The V and J ends lost 4 bases and 4 bases, in that order; junction bases with no gene match: 7. Germline values: CDR1 SQVTM, CDR2 ANQGSEA. This CDR3 has 15 amino acids. This CDR3 reads CSVGRLAGSTGELFF. CDR3 coding DNA: TGCAGCGTTGGAAGGCTAGCGGGGTCCACCGGGGAGCTGTTTTTT.

This chain links TRBV2 with TRBJ1-2; tentatively, D is TRBD1 (6 bases). Per the germline V gene, CDR1 is SNHLY and CDR2 is FYNNEI. The CDR3 is 14 amino acids. The V end was cut by 6 bases, the J end by 6 bases, with 17 bases between. CDR3 loop: CASRADRLVDGYTF. Written as DNA, the CDR3 is TGTGCCAGCAGGGCTGACAGGCTCGTGGATGGCTACACCTTC.

This clone was observed a few times. The chain joins TRBV29-1 to TRBJ2-2, with 10 bases aligning to TRBD1. The length of the CDR3 is 18 residues. The J segment lost 7 bases and the V segment lost 0 bases, leaving 14 bases of the junction unmatched. Germline CDR1 reads SQVTM; CDR2 reads ANQGSEA. CDR3 nucleotides: TGCAGCGTTGAAGAAAAGGTGAGGGGACAGGGGTTTATCGGGGAGCTGTTTTTT. Amino acid sequence: CSVEEKVRGQGFIGELFF.

The V gene is TRBV7-6, the J gene TRBJ1-3, with no clear D. CDR1 and CDR2 from the germline V gene are SGHVS and FNYEAQ. V lost 0 bases and J 0 bases, leaving 6 bases between the germline ends. The CDR3 has 15 residues. The CDR3 here is CASSLADFSGNTIYF. CDR3 in DNA: TGTGCCAGCAGCTTAGCGGACTTCTCTGGAAACACCATATATTTT. Variable domain in full (rest from reference TRBV7-6 and TRBJ1-3): GAGVSQSPRYKVTKRGQDVALRCDPISGHVSLYWYRQALGQGPEFLTYFNYEAQQDKSGLPNDRFSAERPEGSISTLTIQRTEQRDSAMYRCASSLADFSGNTIYFGEGSWLTVV.

V gene TRBV11-2 combines with J gene TRBJ1-3, with 7 bases identical to TRBD1. This CDR3 spans 15 amino acids. Per the germline V gene, CDR1 is SGHAT and CDR2 is FQNNGV. Trimming removed 4 bases from V and 2 bases from J; junction bases left unmatched: 5. For the CDR3, the DNA is TGTGCCAGCAGCTCTCGACAGGGCGCTGGAAACACCATATATTTT. This gives the protein CASSSRQGAGNTIYF.

The chain joins TRBV7-2 to TRBJ1-5, with unresolved D. The CDR3 sequence is 12 residues long. Germline assignment: CDR1 SGHTA and CDR2 FQGNSA. V was shortened by 4 bases and J by 4 bases, with 5 bases between the two germline ends. This CDR3 reads CASSWRNQPQHF. The CDR3 nucleotides are TGTGCCAGCAGCTGGAGAAATCAGCCCCAGCATTTT.

This rearrangement joins TRBV6-1 to TRBJ2-7; TRBD1 agrees at 7 bases. The germline gives CDR1 MNHNS, CDR2 SASEGT. J was trimmed by 2 bases and V by 6 bases; bases with no gene match: 7. This CDR3 spans 14 amino acids. DNA for the CDR3: TGTGCCAGCAGAACTCAGACAGGGCCCTACGAGCAGTACTTC. Translation gives CASRTQTGPYEQYF.

J is TRBJ2-3 and V is TRBV6-5, with 7 bases that match TRBD2. The CDR3 runs to 16 residues. V dropped 2 bases and J dropped 0; count of bases not matched to a gene: 5. The germline gives CDR1 MNHEY, CDR2 SVGAGI. DNA of the CDR3: TGTGCCAGCAGTTACCTAGCGGTTCCTAGCACAGATACGCAGTATTTT. This codes for CASSYLAVPSTDTQYF.

The rearrangement links TRBV9 to TRBJ2-3; 8 positions match TRBD2. The length of the CDR3 is 16 residues. CDR1 is SGDLS, CDR2 YYNGEE, per germline. V lost 3 bases and J lost 2; bases outside the gene matches: 8. CDR3 sequence reads: CASSALSGTPTDTQYF. The DNA of the CDR3 is TGTGCCAGCAGCGCTCTTAGCGGGACCCCCACAGATACGCAGTATTTT.

This chain connects TRBV18 to TRBJ1-1; the D gene is possibly TRBD1 (5 bases). Trimming took 4 bases from V and 7 from J, leaving 13 bases between them. The CDR3 sequence is 13 residues long. Germline V lookup: CDR1 KGHSH, CDR2 LQKENI. As DNA, the CDR3 is TGTGCCAGCTCACGGGGGGGGACGGGTGAAGCTTTCTTT. It is translated as CASSRGGTGEAFF.

The chain links TRBV18 to TRBJ1-5; the match to TRBD1 covers 8 bases. The CDR3 has 14 residues. CDR1 is KGHSH and CDR2 is LQKENI in the germline V gene. The trim removed 3 bases at V and 11 bases at J, leaving 9 bases unmatched. The CDR3 DNA follows: TGTGCCAGCTCACCGGACAGGGAAGCAGCAGCCCAGCATTTT. Its translation: CASSPDREAAAQHF.

The J gene is TRBJ2-4, the V gene TRBV18; TRBD2 is a possible D gene (5 bases). Germline V gives CDR1 KGHSH, CDR2 LQKENI. This CDR3 region has 16 residues. Trimming pared 2 bases from V and 1 base from J, leaving 12 bases between. As DNA, the CDR3 is TGTGCCAGCTCACCAAGAAGGGAGAGGGCCAAAAACATTCAGTACTTC. Its translation: CASSPRRERAKNIQYF.

The chain recombines TRBV12-5 with TRBJ2-5; 8 bases are shared with TRBD1. Losses at the gene ends were 2 bases for V and 0 bases for J; bases not matched to a gene: 20. CDR3 length: 21 residues. Germline assignment: CDR1 LGHNT and CDR2 FRNRAP. CDR3 sequence: CASGLPRIRAGGKGYQETQYF. The DNA for the CDR3 is TGTGCTAGTGGTTTGCCTAGGATAAGGGCAGGGGGCAAAGGGTACCAAGAGACCCAGTACTTC.

The rearrangement joins TRBV11-2 to TRBJ2-1; D unclear. Germline V gene lookup returns CDR1 SGHAT and CDR2 FQNNGV. This CDR3 has 13 residues. Trimming removed 5 bases at V and 6 bases at J, with 11 bases between. CDR3 nucleotide sequence: TGTGCCAGCAGCCTTAGTCTGCCCAATGAGCAGTTCTTC. This codes for CASSLSLPNEQFF.

As to this clone: Its ends do not fully match the called genes, so a read error is possible. This chain uses TRBV5-6 with TRBJ2-5; the D gene is possibly TRBD1 (5 bases). The CDR3 loop spans 14 amino acids. Germline V gene lookup returns CDR1 SGHDT and CDR2 YYEEEE. The CDR3 loop is CASSFRQIQGTQYF. The CDR3 nucleotides are TGTGCCAGCAGCTTCCGACAGATACAAGGGACCCAGTACTTC.

CDR3 nucleotide sequence: TGTGCCAGCAGCTTGGGGGCCGCGAACACCGGGGAGCTGTTTTTT. Protein sequence: CASSLGAANTGELFF. The V and J genes are TRBV11-2 and TRBJ2-2; D may be TRBD1 (6 bases). V lost 3 bases to trimming and J lost 0 bases, with 8 bases between them. Germline CDR1 is SGHAT and CDR2 is FQNNGV. The length of the CDR3 is 15 residues.

This clone has a single count. The gene calls are TRBV13 and TRBJ2-6, with D tentatively TRBD2 (5 bases). Germline V lookup: CDR1 PRHDT, CDR2 FYEKMQ (reference sequence). This CDR3 has 15 residues. Between the trimmed V and J ends, which lost 2 bases and 2 bases, there was a span of 7 bases. CDR3 nucleotides: TGTGCCAGCAGCTTATCGGGAACTGGGGCCAACGTCCTGACTTTC. Amino acid sequence: CASSLSGTGANVLTF.

The gene calls are TRBV19 and TRBJ2-1; 7 nucleotides match TRBD1. Germline V gives CDR1 LNHDA, CDR2 SQIVND (reference sequence). V lost 7 bases, J lost 9 bases, and 15 bases stayed unmatched. The CDR3 is 15 amino acids. The CDR3 reads CASNLRGPTTAEQFF. CDR3 bases: TGTGCCAGTAACCTGAGGGGGCCAACCACCGCTGAGCAGTTCTTC.

This clone was seen a few times. The J gene is TRBJ1-4, the V gene TRBV28; 7 nucleotides line up with TRBD1. This CDR3 is built from 16 residues. V shed 6 bases and J 6 bases; nucleotides not matched to a gene: 13. Per germline, CDR1 MDHEN and CDR2 SYDVKM. For the CDR3, the DNA is TGTGCCAGCAGCTCTGCTACAGGGGCCGGGCATGAAAAACTGTTTTTT. Translated, it gives CASSSATGAGHEKLFF. Filled out from reference TRBV28 and TRBJ1-4, the complete variable domain reads DVKVTQSSRYLVKRTGEKVFLECVQDMDHENMFWYRQDPGLGLRLIYFSYDVKMKEKGDIPEGYSVSREKKERFSLILESASTNQTSMYLCASSSATGAGHEKLFFGSGTQLSVL.

The CDR3 nucleotides are TGTGCCAGCAGCTTTGGCCCCACAGGGGAAACTGAAGCTTTCTTT. This translates into CASSFGPTGETEAFF. The V call is TRBV7-6, the J call TRBJ1-1; 7 bases are a match to TRBD1. The V gene end was trimmed by 3 bases and the J gene end by 5 bases; junction bases not matched to a gene: 9. The CDR3 length is 15 residues. Germline values: CDR1 SGHVS, CDR2 FNYEAQ.

As DNA, the CDR3 is TGCGCCAGCAGCGCCCCCGGACTAGCGGGATCCTACGAGCAGTACTTC. Amino acid sequence: CASSAPGLAGSYEQYF. The gene calls are TRBV5-1 and TRBJ2-5; TRBD2 matches at 12 bases. The J call may be in error: the DNA end matches TRBJ2-7 better. From germline, CDR1 is SGHRS and CDR2 YFSETQ. CDR3 length: 16 amino acids.

The V gene is TRBV10-2, the J gene TRBJ1-3; TRBD1 aligns across 7 bases. Germline CDR1 WSHSY, CDR2 SAAADI. V gave up 6 bases and J gave up 4 bases; unmatched junction bases: 9. The CDR3 loop spans 15 amino acids. CDR3 in DNA: TGCGCCAGCAGCCCCTGGACAGGATCAGGAAACACCATATATTTT. It codes for CASSPWTGSGNTIYF.

The chain uses TRBV11-2 and TRBJ1-1; D is ambiguous. The CDR3 totals 11 residues. The V end was cut by 6 bases, the J end by 10 bases, with 12 bases between. Germline V gene data show CDR1 as SGHAT and CDR2 as FQNNGV. The chain's CDR3 is CASRSLTGAFF. For the CDR3, the DNA is TGTGCCAGCAGGTCCTTGACGGGAGCTTTCTTT.

The chain has TRBV5-4 and TRBJ2-2, with D tentatively TRBD2 (5 bases). V was clipped by 0 bases and J by 3 bases, with 12 bases between them. CDR3 length: 16 residues. Germline V gene sequence: CDR1 SGHNT, CDR2 YYREEE (reference sequence). The CDR3 here is CASSLGGPAYTGELFF. CDR3 bases: TGTGCCAGCAGCTTGGGCGGGCCAGCCTACACCGGGGAGCTGTTTTTT.